This TCR beta chain was identified in a study of T cell responses to AZD1222 COVID-19 vaccine. Analysis merged second doses at about 4 or about 12 weeks. The CDR3 consists of 14 residues. CDR1 and CDR2 from the germline V gene are SGHTA and FQGNSA. Trimming left V 2 bases short and J 10 bases short, with 12 bases between. Repertoires were generated with immunoSEQ multiplex PCR, while TCRdb's copy carries only in-frame clones and drops some. The sample lists some 110,000 clones, roughly 86% occurring once. The chain carries TRBV7-2 and TRBJ1-6; D not resolved. This TCR came from an adult who received the AZD1222 COVID-19 vaccine. The material sequenced was peripheral blood, taken 28 days after the second AZD1222 dose. The CDR3 sequence: CASSLSVRQSPLHF. CDR3 DNA sequence: TGTGCCAGCAGCTTATCGGTCCGCCAATCACCCCTCCACTTT.